This record looks at one TCR beta chain sequence and its context. The sample belongs to a study of blood T cell repertoires in COVID-19. Study-wide background: PBMCs, B-cell-depleted T cells, or T cells were the source of the cDNA or gDNA that made up the material.

The V and J ends lost 9 bases and 3 bases respectively, with 15 bases between them. This CDR3 contains 14 residues. The germline gives CDR1 LNHDA, CDR2 SQIVND (reference sequence). Under the authors' procedure: How many nucleated cells were present was estimated from reference gene primer amplification. TCRdb's copy holds only in-frame clones and misses some; the assay was immunoSEQ multiplex PCR. V and J calls and clone size are as listed in that table; D and trimming were resolved from the DNA. The sample contains about 320,000 clones, roughly 85% of which appear only once. What was sequenced was peripheral blood. The chain couples TRBV19 to TRBJ1-5, with a weak D call TRBD1 (6 bases). This receptor was identified in a human donor in a cohort sampled during active COVID-19. The CDR3 is CASGPGHHNQPQHF. The CDR3 DNA reads as TGTGCCAGCGGACCGGGACACCACAATCAGCCCCAGCATTTT. The entire variable domain, with the rest obtained from reference TRBV19 and TRBJ1-5, is as follows: DGGITQSPKYLFRKEGQNVTLSCEQNLNHDAMYWYRQDPGQGLRLIYYSQIVNDFQKGDIAEGYSVSREKKESFPLTVTSAQKNPTAFYLCASGPGHHNQPQHFGDGTRLSIL.